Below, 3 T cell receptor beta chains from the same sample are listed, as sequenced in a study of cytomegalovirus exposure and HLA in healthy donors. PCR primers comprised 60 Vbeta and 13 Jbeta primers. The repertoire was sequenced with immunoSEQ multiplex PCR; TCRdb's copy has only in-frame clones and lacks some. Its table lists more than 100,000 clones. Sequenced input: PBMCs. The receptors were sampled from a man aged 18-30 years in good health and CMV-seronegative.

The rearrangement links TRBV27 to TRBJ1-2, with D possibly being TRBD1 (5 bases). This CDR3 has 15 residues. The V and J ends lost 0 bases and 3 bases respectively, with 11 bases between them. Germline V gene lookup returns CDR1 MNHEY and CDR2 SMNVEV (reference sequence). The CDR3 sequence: CASSLSPRVDYGYTF. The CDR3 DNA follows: TGTGCCAGCAGTTTATCCCCCAGGGTCGACTATGGCTACACCTTC.

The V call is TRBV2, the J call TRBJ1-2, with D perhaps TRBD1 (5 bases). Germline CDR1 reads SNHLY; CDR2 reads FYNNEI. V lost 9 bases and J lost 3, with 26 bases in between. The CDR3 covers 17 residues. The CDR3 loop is CASADAAGLRFHYGYTF. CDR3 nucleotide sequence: TGTGCCAGTGCGGACGCGGCAGGGCTTCGATTCCACTATGGCTACACCTTC.

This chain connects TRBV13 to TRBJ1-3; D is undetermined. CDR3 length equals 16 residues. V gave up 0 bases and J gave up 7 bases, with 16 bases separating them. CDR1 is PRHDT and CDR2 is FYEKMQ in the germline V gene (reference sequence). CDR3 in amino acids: CASSLGQSRLKNTIYF. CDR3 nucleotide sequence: TGTGCCAGCAGCTTAGGACAGTCCAGGTTAAAGAACACCATATATTTT. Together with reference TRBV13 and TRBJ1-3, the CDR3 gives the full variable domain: AAGVIQSPRHLIKEKRETATLKCYPIPRHDTVYWYQQGPGQDPQFLISFYEKMQSDKGSIPDRFSAQQFSDYHSELNMSSLELGDSALYFCASSLGQSRLKNTIYFGEGSWLTVV.